This TCR beta chain comes out of a study of patients and donors after allogeneic stem cell transplantation. Germline loops: CDR1 LNHNV, CDR2 YYDKDF (reference sequence). Trimming cost V 0 bases and J 0 bases, with 12 bases left between them. The CDR3 has 18 residues. TCRdb independently ran MiXCR on the RT-PCR reads; one entry per CDR3 protein. The table records around 150,000 distinct CDR3 sequences, around 28% of them present only once. The clonotype comes from a human donor who was either an allogeneic HSCT recipient or a stem cell or donor lymphocyte infusion donor (not recorded which). It is not recorded whose cells these are; they may come from a transplant donor. The J gene is TRBJ1-6, the V gene TRBV15, with unresolved D. Sequenced: blood, either unsorted or a sorted T cell fraction (not recorded which). In DNA, the CDR3 is TGTGCCACCAGCAGAGATGCGGGAATGAGCTCCTATAATTCACCCCTCCACTTT. It translates to CATSRDAGMSSYNSPLHF.